This TCR beta chain was retrieved from a study of neurological immune-mediated disorders. The method for making cDNA was 5'RACE, and it used 10-nucleotide random UMIs. Each CDR3 protein gets one entry after TCRdb re-called the 5' RACE reads with MiXCR. The sample carries some 66,000 distinct CDR3 sequences, under 3.5% recorded once. This clonotype was counted at least ten times. V was trimmed by 0 bases and J by 5 bases, leaving 10 bases between them. The germline V gene has CDR1 ENHRY and CDR2 SYGVKD. The CDR3 sequence is 15 residues long. This TCR came from a man aged 40-55 years with multiple sclerosis. Sequencing was performed on PBMCs. This sequence joins TRBV10-3 and TRBJ1-4; D might be TRBD1 (6 bases). The CDR3 coding sequence is TGTGCCATCAGTGAGTCCGGGGGGCGGAATGAAAAACTGTTTTTT. Its translation: CAISESGGRNEKLFF.